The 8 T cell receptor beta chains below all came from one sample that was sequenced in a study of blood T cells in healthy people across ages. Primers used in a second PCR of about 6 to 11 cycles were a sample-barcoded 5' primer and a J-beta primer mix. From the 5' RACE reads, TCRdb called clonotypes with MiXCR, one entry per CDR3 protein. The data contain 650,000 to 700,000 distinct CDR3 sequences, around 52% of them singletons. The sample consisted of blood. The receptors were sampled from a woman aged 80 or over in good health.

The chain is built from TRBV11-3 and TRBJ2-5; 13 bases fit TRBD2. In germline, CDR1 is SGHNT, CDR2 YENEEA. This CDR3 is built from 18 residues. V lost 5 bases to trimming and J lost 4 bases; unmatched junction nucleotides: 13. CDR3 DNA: TGTGCCAGCAGCACGCCAATGGATGGACTAGCGGGAGCAGAGACCCAGTACTTC. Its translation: CASSTPMDGLAGAETQYF.

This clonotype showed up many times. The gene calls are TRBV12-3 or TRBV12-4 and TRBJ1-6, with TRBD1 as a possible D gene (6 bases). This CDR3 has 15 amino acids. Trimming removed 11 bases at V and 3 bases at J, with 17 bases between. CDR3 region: CASARQAIYNSPLHF. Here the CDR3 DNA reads TGTGCCTCAGCCCGACAGGCCATCTATAATTCACCCCTCCACTTT.

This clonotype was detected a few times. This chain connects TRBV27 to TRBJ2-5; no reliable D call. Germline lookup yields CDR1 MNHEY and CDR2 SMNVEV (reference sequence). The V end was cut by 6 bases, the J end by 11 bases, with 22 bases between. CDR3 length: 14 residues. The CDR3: CASSRFGSYNEQYF. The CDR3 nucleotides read TGTGCCAGCAGCCGTTTTGGTTCATACAATGAGCAGTACTTC.

CDR3 in amino acids: CSARVGVREQFF. The CDR3 DNA reads as TGCAGTGCTAGAGTAGGAGTCCGGGAGCAGTTCTTC. The genes are TRBV20-1 and TRBJ2-1; D is unresolved. The CDR3 runs 12 residues. Germline V CDR1 and CDR2: DFQATT, SNEGSKA (reference sequence). V gave up 1 base and J gave up 10 bases, with 11 bases separating them.

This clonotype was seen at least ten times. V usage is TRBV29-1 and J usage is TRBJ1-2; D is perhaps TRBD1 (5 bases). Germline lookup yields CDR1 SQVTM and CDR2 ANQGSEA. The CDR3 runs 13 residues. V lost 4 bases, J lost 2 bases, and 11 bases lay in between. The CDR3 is CSVAAGLNYGYTF. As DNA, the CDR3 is TGCAGCGTTGCGGCGGGACTAAACTATGGCTACACCTTC.

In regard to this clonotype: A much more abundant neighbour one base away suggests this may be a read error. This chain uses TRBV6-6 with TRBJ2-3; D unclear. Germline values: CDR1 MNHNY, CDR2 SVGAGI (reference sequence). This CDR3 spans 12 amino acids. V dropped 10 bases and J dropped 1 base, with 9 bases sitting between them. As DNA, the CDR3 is TGTGCCAACGACTTGGGCACAGATACGCAGTATTTT. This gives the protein CANDLGTDTQYF.

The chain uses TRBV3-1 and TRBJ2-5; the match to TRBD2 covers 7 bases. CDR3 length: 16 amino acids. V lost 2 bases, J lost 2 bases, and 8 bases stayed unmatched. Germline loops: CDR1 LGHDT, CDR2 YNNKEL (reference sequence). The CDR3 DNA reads TGTGCCAGCAGCCAACAGGCGGGAGCAGGACAAGAGACCCAGTACTTC. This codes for CASSQQAGAGQETQYF.

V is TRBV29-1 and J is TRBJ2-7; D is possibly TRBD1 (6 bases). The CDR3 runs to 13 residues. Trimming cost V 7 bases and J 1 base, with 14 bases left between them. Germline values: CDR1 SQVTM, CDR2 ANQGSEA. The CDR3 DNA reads TGCAGCGGGACACACGGACAGTCCTACGAGCAGTACTTC. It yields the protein CSGTHGQSYEQYF.